These T cell receptor beta chains were read from a single sample in a study of identical twins. Via MiXCR, TCRdb re-called the 5' RACE reads, giving one row per CDR3 protein. The data show more than 1.5 million distinct CDR3 sequences, roughly a third seen once. Input material: cord blood. The receptors were gathered from a newborn girl in good health. Both conserved end residues are part of each CDR3. The D gene is left open where the match is weak. Some rows have no size entry. The others give once, few or many, or a class for an expanded clone.

j_gene: TRBJ1-5
v_gene: TRBV28
abundance: few
d_gene: .
CDR3aa: CASSRGSEGNQPQHF
CDR3nt: TGTGCCAGCAGTCGGGGCAGTGAAGGCAATCAGCCCCAGCATTTT

j_gene: TRBJ2-7
v_gene: TRBV6-4
abundance: .
d_gene: TRBD2
CDR3aa: CASSDFRDGRFEQYF
CDR3nt: TGTGCCAGCAGTGATTTTAGGGACGGGAGGTTCGAGCAGTACTTC

j_gene: TRBJ2-1
v_gene: TRBV12-3/TRBV12-4
abundance: many
d_gene: TRBD2
CDR3aa: CASTPTSGAYNEQFF
CDR3nt: TGTGCCAGCACCCCCACTAGCGGGGCCTACAATGAGCAGTTCTTC

j_gene: TRBJ1-6
v_gene: TRBV18
abundance: .
d_gene: TRBD1
CDR3aa: CASSPAGTVNNSPLHF
CDR3nt: TGTGCCAGCTCCCCCGCCGGGACAGTAAATAATTCACCCCTCCACTTT

j_gene: TRBJ1-6
v_gene: TRBV6-1
abundance: .
d_gene: .
CDR3aa: CASRNPRLTGYNSPLHF
CDR3nt: TGTGCCAGCAGAAACCCCCGCCTGACAGGATATAATTCACCCCTCCACTTT

j_gene: TRBJ1-1
v_gene: TRBV7-2
abundance: .
d_gene: TRBD1
CDR3aa: CASSLGFGQVKTEAFF
CDR3nt: TGTGCCAGCAGCTTAGGCTTTGGACAGGTTAAGACTGAAGCTTTCTTT

j_gene: TRBJ2-7
v_gene: TRBV4-1
abundance: .
d_gene: .
CDR3aa: CASSPALVTYEQYF
CDR3nt: TGCGCCAGCAGCCCCGCCCTTGTCACCTACGAGCAGTACTTC

j_gene: TRBJ2-1
v_gene: TRBV7-8
abundance: few
d_gene: .
CDR3aa: CASSLYPGLASEQFF
CDR3nt: TGTGCCAGCAGCTTATACCCGGGATTAGCCAGTGAGCAGTTCTTC

j_gene: TRBJ2-1
v_gene: TRBV10-2
abundance: .
d_gene: .
CDR3aa: CATNQKRVTYNEQFF
CDR3nt: TGCGCCACCAACCAAAAGCGGGTTACCTACAATGAGCAGTTCTTC

j_gene: TRBJ1-2
v_gene: TRBV11-2
abundance: .
d_gene: TRBD1
CDR3aa: CASSQTGLQTGNYGYTF
CDR3nt: TGTGCCAGCAGCCAGACAGGCCTTCAGACAGGGAACTATGGCTACACCTTC

j_gene: TRBJ2-3
v_gene: TRBV6-5
abundance: few
d_gene: TRBD1
CDR3aa: CASSYSNRGKDTQYF
CDR3nt: TGTGCCAGCAGTTACTCCAACAGGGGAAAAGATACGCAGTATTTT

j_gene: TRBJ1-4
v_gene: TRBV19
abundance: .
d_gene: TRBD1
CDR3aa: CASNRDRGEKLFF
CDR3nt: TGTGCCAGTAACCGGGACAGGGGAGAAAAACTGTTTTTT

j_gene: TRBJ1-1
v_gene: TRBV13
abundance: few
d_gene: .
CDR3aa: CASSILTGYTEAFF
CDR3nt: TGTGCCAGCAGCATACTGACAGGTTACACTGAAGCTTTCTTT

j_gene: TRBJ1-5
v_gene: TRBV6-2/TRBV6-3
abundance: .
d_gene: TRBD1
CDR3aa: CASSYPGQDIRGDQPQHF
CDR3nt: TGTGCCAGCAGTTACCCCGGACAGGACATTCGGGGGGATCAGCCCCAGCATTTT

j_gene: TRBJ1-2
v_gene: TRBV27
abundance: .
d_gene: TRBD1
CDR3aa: CASSLWGQGSYTF
CDR3nt: TGTGCCAGCAGTTTGTGGGGACAGGGGTCATACACCTTC

j_gene: TRBJ2-3
v_gene: TRBV12-3/TRBV12-4
abundance: .
d_gene: .
CDR3aa: CASSLKPRTQYF
CDR3nt: TGTGCCAGCAGTTTGAAACCGCGGACGCAGTATTTT

j_gene: TRBJ2-4
v_gene: TRBV12-3/TRBV12-4
abundance: .
d_gene: TRBD1
CDR3aa: CASTVGQGKNIQYF
CDR3nt: TGTGCCAGCACTGTGGGACAGGGAAAAAACATTCAGTACTTC

j_gene: TRBJ2-4
v_gene: TRBV11-2
abundance: .
d_gene: .
CDR3aa: CASRVGGPGDIQYF
CDR3nt: TGTGCCAGCAGGGTGGGGGGTCCCGGGGACATTCAGTACTTC

j_gene: TRBJ1-4
v_gene: TRBV6-5
abundance: few
d_gene: .
CDR3aa: CASSYGAINEKLFF
CDR3nt: TGTGCCAGCAGTTATGGCGCCATTAATGAAAAACTGTTTTTT

j_gene: TRBJ2-7
v_gene: TRBV28
abundance: few
d_gene: TRBD2
CDR3aa: CASSLRASGSNSYEQYF
CDR3nt: TGTGCCAGCAGTTTACGGGCTAGCGGGAGTAACTCCTACGAGCAGTACTTC

j_gene: TRBJ2-1
v_gene: TRBV29-1
abundance: .
d_gene: .
CDR3aa: CSSLVRYEQFF
CDR3nt: TGCAGCTCCTTGGTCCGATACGAGCAGTTCTTC

j_gene: TRBJ2-7
v_gene: TRBV25-1
abundance: few
d_gene: .
CDR3aa: CATKPGPYEQYF
CDR3nt: TGTGCCACCAAACCGGGACCCTACGAGCAGTACTTC

j_gene: TRBJ1-5
v_gene: TRBV5-5
abundance: .
d_gene: .
CDR3aa: CASRKGGDPYSNQPQHF
CDR3nt: TGTGCCAGCCGGAAGGGGGGGGACCCATATAGCAATCAGCCCCAGCATTTT